Detailed here is one T cell receptor beta chain. The antigen is not known. Extracted RNA was reverse transcribed, and the resulting cDNA served as sequencing template. TCRdb's copy holds only in-frame clones and misses some; the assay was immunoSEQ multiplex PCR. The data show roughly 110,000 clones, with 56% seen just once and roughly 3.5% held by the top ten. Germline lookup yields CDR1 SGHDN and CDR2 FVKESK. V was clipped by 2 bases and J by 5 bases, with 10 bases between them. The CDR3 is 13 residues long. The data originate from a study of CD8+ T cells in alopecia areata. Study information: Twice daily, treated patients received 5 to 10 mg of oral tofacitinib.

Whole-study findings and limits: Lesional scalp, notably in alopecia totalis/universalis, had clonality above that of normal scalp.

Treatment indicated: oral pan-JAK inhibitor, 5-10 mg twice daily. T lymphocytes (CD4+ and CD8+) were sorted from PBMCs. The sequences come from CD4+ T cells sorted from blood, collected at week 24, from a patient treated with tofacitinib. The source is a human donor with alopecia areata. The chain combines TRBV14 with TRBJ2-7, with D unclear. CDR3 region: CASSQFWANEQYF. The CDR3 DNA follows: TGTGCCAGCAGCCAATTTTGGGCAAACGAGCAGTACTTC. The whole variable domain, filled in from reference TRBV14 and TRBJ2-7, reads EAGVTQFPSHSVIEKGQTVTLRCDPISGHDNLYWYRRVMGKEIKFLLHFVKESKQDESGMPNNRFLAERTGGTYSTLKVQPAELEDSGVYFCASSQFWANEQYFGPGTRLTVT.